This entry lists 7 T cell receptor beta chains sequenced from one sample in a study of patients and donors after allogeneic stem cell transplantation. TCRdb independently ran MiXCR on the RT-PCR reads; one entry per CDR3 protein. The table has 410,000 or so distinct CDR3 sequences, more than 15% seen once. The sequencing sample was made of blood, either unsorted or a sorted T cell fraction (not recorded which). These receptor sequences come from a human donor who was either an allogeneic HSCT recipient or a stem cell or donor lymphocyte infusion donor (not recorded which). It is not recorded whose cells these are; they may come from a transplant donor.

The V gene is TRBV12-3 or TRBV12-4, the J gene TRBJ2-5; 11 bases agree with TRBD2. V lost 6 bases to trimming and J lost 4 bases; unmatched junction nucleotides: 7. The CDR3 runs to 15 residues. The chain's CDR3 is CASSPTSGSSETQYF. CDR3 sequence (DNA): TGTGCCAGCAGCCCCACTAGCGGGAGTTCAGAGACCCAGTACTTC.

This clonotype was detected a few times. V is TRBV5-6 and J is TRBJ1-1; D uncertain. V shed 6 bases and J shed 3 bases, with 15 bases lying between them. From germline, CDR1 is SGHDT and CDR2 YYEEEE. The CDR3 consists of 14 residues. CDR3 nucleotides: TGTGCCAGCACCCTCTGGGGTAGGGACACTGAAGCTTTCTTT. It encodes CASTLWGRDTEAFF.

This clonotype was observed many times. The chain is built from TRBV12-3 or TRBV12-4 and TRBJ2-3, with 9 bases matching TRBD1. This CDR3 spans 17 amino acids. V shed 5 bases, J shed 4 bases, and the junction held 13 bases outside the gene matches. The CDR3 DNA reads as TGTGCCAGCAGTCGGCGTGGGACAGGGAGAGGCCCAGATACGCAGTATTTT. It encodes CASSRRGTGRGPDTQYF.

This clonotype was recorded a few times. The chain uses TRBV5-1 and TRBJ2-5; 9 bases match TRBD1. Germline assignment: CDR1 SGHRS and CDR2 YFSETQ. Trimming removed 0 bases from V and 1 base from J; junction bases left unmatched: 4. This CDR3 has 16 amino acids. The CDR3: CASSLVGQGIQETQYF. The CDR3 DNA sequence: TGCGCCAGCAGCTTGGTGGGACAGGGTATCCAAGAGACCCAGTACTTC.

This clonotype turned up a few times. The chain couples TRBV10-3 to TRBJ2-7; D is uncertain. The CDR3 totals 14 residues. With 3 bases removed from V and 5 bases from J, the gap between germline ends came to 14 bases. In germline, CDR1 is ENHRY, CDR2 SYGVKD. CDR3 DNA: TGTGCCATCAGTGAAAATCACGGCCTTGACGAGCAGTACTTC. Amino acids: CAISENHGLDEQYF.

The V call is TRBV20-1, the J call TRBJ2-1; D remains unclear. Trimming pared 4 bases from V and 9 bases from J, leaving 13 bases between. This CDR3 is built from 12 residues. From germline, CDR1 is DFQATT and CDR2 SNEGSKA (reference sequence). The CDR3 loop is CSAITRRSEQFF. DNA for the CDR3: TGCAGTGCTATCACCCGGCGGAGTGAGCAGTTCTTC.

This chain joins TRBV4-1 and TRBJ2-1; D may be TRBD1 or TRBD2 (5 bases each). This CDR3 is 18 amino acids long. Germline V gene data show CDR1 as MGHRA and CDR2 as YSYEKL. V was shortened by 2 bases and J by 6 bases, with 23 bases between the two germline ends. The CDR3 spells CASSQKSRVRVGGNEQFF. In DNA, the CDR3 is TGCGCCAGCAGCCAAAAGTCACGCGTGAGGGTTGGGGGCAATGAGCAGTTCTTC.